Listed below are T cell receptor beta chains from one sample, sequenced in a study of beta chain features in type 1 diabetes. Clones were read by immunoSEQ multiplex PCR, and TCRdb kept only the in-frame ones, dropping some. Of some 290,000 clones in the sample, about 13% were seen once. The sequencing input was naive CD4+ T cells from blood. These TCRs come from a man aged 25-45 years with type 1 diabetes. CDR3s include the opening cysteine and the closing phenylalanine or tryptophan. Each record gives: D gene, clone size, J gene, V gene, CDR3 DNA, CDR3 protein. The D gene is left open where the match is weak. A clone size is listed for some rows: how often the clone was seen (once, few, many), or a class if it is expanded.

D gene: TRBD2; clone size: -; J gene: TRBJ2-4; V gene: TRBV19; CDR3 DNA: TGTGCCAGTAGTCCACTCTCTAGCGGAACAGCCAAAAACATTCAGTACTTC; CDR3 protein: CASSPLSSGTAKNIQYF
D gene: TRBD1; clone size: few; J gene: TRBJ1-5; V gene: TRBV30; CDR3 DNA: TGTGCCTGGCGGGACAGGGTTTGGAATCAGCCCCAGCATTTT; CDR3 protein: CAWRDRVWNQPQHF
D gene: -; clone size: -; J gene: TRBJ1-4; V gene: TRBV18; CDR3 DNA: TGTGCCAGCTCACCCTCGGCCCATGGAGGGGAAAAACTGTTTTTT; CDR3 protein: CASSPSAHGGEKLFF
D gene: TRBD1; clone size: -; J gene: TRBJ1-5; V gene: TRBV28; CDR3 DNA: TGTGCCATTGCGACAGGGGGTCAGCCCCAGCATTTT; CDR3 protein: CAIATGGQPQHF
D gene: -; clone size: -; J gene: TRBJ2-7; V gene: TRBV28; CDR3 DNA: TGTGCCAGCAGCCGGGCGGGACTCTACGAGCAGTACTTC; CDR3 protein: CASSRAGLYEQYF
D gene: -; clone size: -; J gene: TRBJ2-1; V gene: TRBV30; CDR3 DNA: TGTGCCTGGGGTCGAGGGTCCTACAATGAGCAGTTCTTC; CDR3 protein: CAWGRGSYNEQFF
D gene: -; clone size: few; J gene: TRBJ2-7; V gene: TRBV27; CDR3 DNA: TGTGCCAGCAGTTTACAGGGGTTATCAGGGCAGTACTTC; CDR3 protein: CASSLQGLSGQYF
D gene: -; clone size: -; J gene: TRBJ2-6; V gene: TRBV19; CDR3 DNA: TGTGCCAGCAGTACAGGGGAGGGCGCTGGGGCCAACGTCCTGACTTTC; CDR3 protein: CASSTGEGAGANVLTF
D gene: TRBD1; clone size: few; J gene: TRBJ1-2; V gene: TRBV2; CDR3 DNA: TGTGCCAGCAGTGGGGACAGCTTATTGGGCTACACCTTC; CDR3 protein: CASSGDSLLGYTF
D gene: -; clone size: -; J gene: TRBJ2-1; V gene: TRBV7-3; CDR3 DNA: TGTGCCAGCAGCTTGGTTAAGGGGCCAGGGAATGAGCAGTTCTTC; CDR3 protein: CASSLVKGPGNEQFF
D gene: TRBD2; clone size: few; J gene: TRBJ2-1; V gene: TRBV4-2; CDR3 DNA: TGTGCCAGCAGCCAAGATAGTATGGCTAGCGGGAGGGTTTACAATGAGCAGTTCTTC; CDR3 protein: CASSQDSMASGRVYNEQFF
D gene: -; clone size: -; J gene: TRBJ2-3; V gene: TRBV27; CDR3 DNA: TGTGCCAGCCGACAAACTAGCACAGATACGCAGTATTTT; CDR3 protein: CASRQTSTDTQYF
D gene: -; clone size: -; J gene: TRBJ2-3; V gene: TRBV18; CDR3 DNA: TGTGCCAGCTCACCGGGGGGGCGGACAGATACGCAGTATTTT; CDR3 protein: CASSPGGRTDTQYF
D gene: -; clone size: -; J gene: TRBJ1-5; V gene: TRBV4-1; CDR3 DNA: TGCGCCAGCAGCCGAACCACGGGACACAATCAGCCCCAGCATTTT; CDR3 protein: CASSRTTGHNQPQHF
D gene: TRBD2; clone size: few; J gene: TRBJ2-2; V gene: TRBV28; CDR3 DNA: TGTGCCAGCACCCGGACTAGCGGAGGCGGGGAGCTGTTTTTT; CDR3 protein: CASTRTSGGGELFF
D gene: TRBD1; clone size: few; J gene: TRBJ1-5; V gene: TRBV19; CDR3 DNA: TGTGCCAGTACGGGGCAGGGGGCCGGGCAGCCCCAGCATTTT; CDR3 protein: CASTGQGAGQPQHF
D gene: TRBD1; clone size: -; J gene: TRBJ1-2; V gene: TRBV6-1; CDR3 DNA: TGTGCCAGCAGTGAAGCGGGGGGGACAGGTCTTGGCTACACCTTC; CDR3 protein: CASSEAGGTGLGYTF
D gene: -; clone size: few; J gene: TRBJ1-2; V gene: TRBV5-4; CDR3 DNA: TGTGCCAGCAGCTTTTCCGGGCGGGAGGGCTATGGCTACACCTTC; CDR3 protein: CASSFSGREGYGYTF
D gene: TRBD2; clone size: few; J gene: TRBJ2-7; V gene: TRBV28; CDR3 DNA: TGTGCCACCACGGTTAGCGGGAAGGACGAGCAGTACTTC; CDR3 protein: CATTVSGKDEQYF
D gene: TRBD2; clone size: few; J gene: TRBJ2-2; V gene: TRBV7-8; CDR3 DNA: TGTGCCAGCAGGGGTAGCGGGACCCCCGCCGGGGAGCTGTTTTTT; CDR3 protein: CASRGSGTPAGELFF
D gene: TRBD1; clone size: few; J gene: TRBJ2-7; V gene: TRBV9; CDR3 DNA: TGTGCCTCTAACAGGGGGCAATCCTACGAGCAGTACTTC; CDR3 protein: CASNRGQSYEQYF
D gene: -; clone size: few; J gene: TRBJ1-2; V gene: TRBV10-3; CDR3 DNA: TGTGCCATCAGTGTGCAGGGAAACTATGGCTACACCTTC; CDR3 protein: CAISVQGNYGYTF
D gene: -; clone size: few; J gene: TRBJ2-2; V gene: TRBV6-6; CDR3 DNA: TGTGCCAGCAGTATAAGCGGGCCCCGGGAGCTGTTTTTT; CDR3 protein: CASSISGPRELFF
D gene: TRBD1; clone size: few; J gene: TRBJ2-7; V gene: TRBV10-3; CDR3 DNA: TGTGCCATCAGCGATGGGGACAGGGAAACGTACGAGCAGTACTTC; CDR3 protein: CAISDGDRETYEQYF
D gene: TRBD2; clone size: few; J gene: TRBJ2-5; V gene: TRBV2; CDR3 DNA: TGTGCCAGCAGCCCGGGACTAGCGGAGACCCAGTACTTC; CDR3 protein: CASSPGLAETQYF
D gene: -; clone size: -; J gene: TRBJ1-2; V gene: TRBV18; CDR3 DNA: TGTGCCAGCTCTCTTCAGGGGACCAACTATGGCTACACCTTC; CDR3 protein: CASSLQGTNYGYTF
D gene: -; clone size: few; J gene: TRBJ2-2; V gene: TRBV7-2; CDR3 DNA: TGTGCCAGCAGCTTAGGACAGAACACCGGGGAGCTGTTTTTT; CDR3 protein: CASSLGQNTGELFF
D gene: -; clone size: -; J gene: TRBJ2-7; V gene: TRBV4-1; CDR3 DNA: TGCGCCAGCAGCCAAGAAGAGGGTCACTACGAGCAGTACTTC; CDR3 protein: CASSQEEGHYEQYF
D gene: TRBD2; clone size: -; J gene: TRBJ2-3; V gene: TRBV10-3; CDR3 DNA: TGTGCCATCAGTGTAGGTAGCGGGAGCACAGATACGCAGTATTTT; CDR3 protein: CAISVGSGSTDTQYF
D gene: -; clone size: -; J gene: TRBJ1-1; V gene: TRBV30; CDR3 DNA: TGTGCCTGGAGTCCGACAGCCGAAGCTTTCTTT; CDR3 protein: CAWSPTAEAFF
D gene: -; clone size: -; J gene: TRBJ2-7; V gene: TRBV7-8; CDR3 DNA: TGTGCCAGCAGCTCCGGGACAACCTACGAGCAGTACTTC; CDR3 protein: CASSSGTTYEQYF
D gene: TRBD1; clone size: few; J gene: TRBJ2-7; V gene: TRBV28; CDR3 DNA: TGTGCCAGCAGTCACAGGGGCTACGAGCAGTACTTC; CDR3 protein: CASSHRGYEQYF
D gene: -; clone size: few; J gene: TRBJ2-7; V gene: TRBV5-1; CDR3 DNA: TGCGCCAGCAGCTTGGTGGGCAGGGGATTCGACGAGCAGTACTTC; CDR3 protein: CASSLVGRGFDEQYF
D gene: -; clone size: -; J gene: TRBJ2-1; V gene: TRBV11-3; CDR3 DNA: TGTGCCAGCAGCTTAGGTCGCGGATCCTACAATGAGCAGTTCTTC; CDR3 protein: CASSLGRGSYNEQFF
D gene: -; clone size: few; J gene: TRBJ2-1; V gene: TRBV2; CDR3 DNA: TGTGCCAGCACCTCGTCCGGGACTTACAATGAGCAGTTCTTC; CDR3 protein: CASTSSGTYNEQFF
D gene: -; clone size: few; J gene: TRBJ2-3; V gene: TRBV19; CDR3 DNA: TGTGCCAGTAGGCCCGCAAGCTATAGCACAGATACGCAGTATTTT; CDR3 protein: CASRPASYSTDTQYF